This T cell receptor (beta chain) was identified during a study of blood T cell repertoires in COVID-19. At the level of the study: There were acute and convalescent COVID-19 samples, and they came from the United States, Italy and Spain.

The length of the CDR3 is 11 residues. V shed 6 bases and J shed 8 bases, with 13 bases lying between them. The germline V gene encodes CDR1 DFQATT and CDR2 SNEGSKA (reference sequence). Only in-frame clones appear in the TCRdb table, and some are missing; sequencing was by immunoSEQ multiplex PCR. The table has roughly 250,000 clones, around 88% seen once; the top ten hold roughly 0.8%. This TCR derives from a man aged 30-40 years with acute or convalescent COVID-19. V usage is TRBV20-1 and J usage is TRBJ1-1; D perhaps matches TRBD1 (6 bases). The sequenced material came from peripheral blood. The chain's CDR3 is CSAEKDREAFF. CDR3 DNA sequence: TGCAGTGCGGAAAAAGACAGGGAAGCTTTCTTT.